This T cell receptor beta chain was recorded in a study of CD8+CD57+ T cells in acquired aplastic anemia. Study at large: DNA from sorted CD4+ and CD8+ cells averaged around 3 ug. Points from the study as a whole: Sharing between patients and controls was observed for roughly 29 CD8+ CDR3 sequences.

As for this clonotype: The antigen is not known.

CDR3 and TCR beta VDJ profiling relied on a genomic DNA template. TCRdb itself ran the reads through MiXCR, one entry per CDR3 protein. This table holds about 240,000 distinct CDR3 sequences, around 45% found once. Germline CDR1 WSHSY, CDR2 SAAADI. The CDR3 length is 14 residues. By flow cytometry, patients selected for sequencing had shown an expansion of CD8+CD57+ cells. Patients uniformly had severe acquired aplastic anemia. V is TRBV10-2 and J is TRBJ2-7; 7 bases align to TRBD1. The clonotype was recovered from a human donor with aplastic anemia. Sequencing was performed on sorted CD4+, CD8+, or CD8+CD57+ T cells (not recorded which) from PBMCs. The CDR3 DNA reads as TGCAGCGTGACCGGGACAGAAAGGTTCTACGAGCAGTACTTC. Its translation is CSVTGTERFYEQYF.